Given below is one TCR beta chain in context. Its antigen is still unknown. There are no base qualities to consult, and no much larger clone falls within one base. According to the germline V gene, CDR1 reads KGHSH and CDR2 reads LQKENI. At the junction V is shortened by 4 bases and J by 6 bases, with 16 bases in between. From the cysteine up to the phenylalanine, the CDR3 has a length of 15 residues. The retained sequence is limited to the CDR3, 45 bases, with the frame set at the first base. The data belong to a study of human T cells and chemical hapten exposure (TCRdb year 2021). With respect to the entire study: For sensitization, 2% DPC in acetone was applied to a roughly 2 cm by roughly 2 cm area of upper inner arm skin. Weekly therapeutic DPC doses were additionally applied to the scalp of patients throughout the roughly 25-week study period. Patch tests used Finn chambers with 0.01% DPC on the upper back, scored after 6 days by International Contact Dermatitis Research Group standards. The patient cohort, mostly female, included alopecia areata with under or over 50% scalp involvement, alopecia totalis and alopecia universalis. Libraries were combined into a pool for sequencing, and differences in TCR yield between samples came mainly from small differences in library volumes within the pool. The study tracked peripheral blood TCR repertoire changes in vivo during primary and secondary sensitization to the hapten diphenylcyclopropenone (DPC) in alopecia patients. Blood samples were taken from patients before sensitization (week 0) and then at 2, 6 and about 24 weeks after DPC sensitization. Blood for TCR sequencing was provided by twenty-nine alopecia patients at one to four time points (pre-sensitization, 2, 6 and 24 weeks). The full study reports these points: No change with DPC sensitization was found in the number of TCRs above 1 in 1000 frequency, and no evidence of global repertoire structure alterations was found. Because every patient had alopecia, a presumed autoimmune disease, the patients' immune response might differ from that of healthy individuals. Compared with pre-sensitization or healthy control sets, expanded TCRs formed significantly more large CDR3 similarity clusters, which is consistent with antigen-driven responses. A positive correlation was found between the number of PT1 expanded TCRs and patch test score, with significance reached at thresholds 8, 16 and 32 but not 4. Repeated subsampling changed both the strength of the expansion versus patch-test correlation and the threshold at which the correlation became significant.

The library was produced with RACE. Sequenced on a NextSeq 500. During library preparation, unique molecular identifiers were attached to individual cDNA molecules so that TCRs could be counted in a quantitative, reproducible way. For every blood RNA sample, sequencing covered both the TCR alpha and TCR beta chains. The original pipeline was this. A median of roughly 100,000 TCRs per sample was observed, with a range of roughly 23,224 to 750,000. V, J and CDR3 annotation of the TCR reads was carried out using the Decombinator software suite. To make PS versus PT1 abundance plots, every sample was subsampled to the same number of TCRs (28,000). Expanded TCRs were defined as absent before sensitization and observed at least eight times at the 2-week time point. In-frame beta chains were kept once TCRdb had trimmed the public reads at Q25 with fastp and called clones with MiXCR. Entries are consolidated by CDR3 protein sequence, retaining the most common genes and DNA. What appears here as the V and J calls and clone size reflects TCRdb's work, not the paper's. The sample has roughly 180,000 distinct CDR3 sequences on record, around 13% of them singletons. Around 1.7% of the sample goes to the ten largest clones.

What this sample's time point label stands for: patch test 1, 2 weeks after DPC sensitization. The intended sense of this specimen's treatment or condition label: therapeutic diphenylcyclopropenone sensitization with weekly scalp DPC. Blood at each patch-test visit was drawn before the patch test was applied. Patients were considered eligible if aged 18 to 70, diagnosed with alopecia and deemed suitable for DPC therapy, and patients were excluded if pregnant. Total RNA was extracted from unfractionated whole blood collected in Tempus Blood RNA tubes. The sequence joins TRBV18 to TRBJ1-5; the D segment could be TRBD1, given 6 matching bases. Sequencing was performed on whole blood, taken in connection with sensitization to the hapten diphenylcyclopropenone (DPC). This receptor was identified in a woman under 40 with alopecia areata. Some clones in this sample may be carry-over from other donors' samples. The CDR3 here reads CASSQDRLYPQPQHF. The DNA sequence is given as TGTGCCAGCTCACAAGACAGGTTATACCCTCAGCCCCAGCATTTT. Full variable domain (CDR3 extended with the reference TRBV18 and TRBJ1-5 proteins): NAGVMQNPRHLVRRRGQEARLRCSPMKGHSHVYWYRQLPEEGLKFMVYLQKENIIDESGMPKERFSAEFPKEGPSILRIQQVVRGDSAAYFCASSQDRLYPQPQHFGDGTRLSIL.